This entry describes one T cell receptor (beta chain). This clonotype has just a few counts. Its antigen specificity is not known. One end of the junction varies from germline; a read error may be responsible. The entry originates in a study of regulatory T cells in long-lasting Graves disease (dated by TCRdb to the early 2020s). Notes on the research overall: Newly diagnosed Graves' disease patients had taken antithyroid drugs for less than 3 months. Persistent Graves' disease patients were compared with newly diagnosed Graves' disease patients by peripheral blood TCR sequencing and RNA sequencing. The study took place in China and was registered as a clinical trial. A total of about 33 samples underwent TCR sequencing, from roughly 13 patients with persistent Graves' disease and around 20 patients with newly diagnosed Graves' disease.

The time point label, as the study defines it: newly diagnosed GD, antithyroid drugs for less than 3 months. For both TCR sequencing and RNA sequencing, RNA was extracted from PBMCs in TRIzol. The diagnosis of Graves' disease followed American Thyroid Association guidelines. Recruitment of patients was carried out at an endocrinology department in Xi'an, China. Each patient gave approximately 10 milliliters of peripheral blood, collected in an EDTA anticoagulant tube. Ficoll Paque Plus density gradient separation was used to isolate PBMCs, and no additional T cell sorting was done. An Agilent 2100 Bioanalyzer and agarose gel were used to check RNA quality, while a NanoDrop 2000 measured RNA concentration. Libraries were constructed by multiplex PCR. TCRdb names Illumina HiSeq 4000 as the instrument used. iRepertoire HTBI primers and Arm-PCR amplification of CDR3 regions were used to construct TCR beta libraries. Before sequencing, the PCR products went through gel purification. Turning to the authors' computational methods: Across samples, about 64 TRBV and 15 or so TRBJ segments were identified and used for gene usage analysis of CDR3 amino acid clonotypes. Filtered high-quality paired reads were merged into contigs using COPE and FqMerger. BLAST was used to align contigs to the IMGT TRBV, TRBD and TRBJ reference genes, and CDR3 was defined following IMGT. Highly expanded clones were defined as clonotypes with a frequency above 0.1%. Shannon entropy served as the measure of repertoire diversity, while the Gini coefficient captured V-J evenness. Public clonotypes were defined as clonotypes shared by more than one individual. TCRdb reprocessed the public reads (quality trimming at Q25 with fastp, clone calling with MiXCR) and kept in-frame beta chains. Rows with a matching CDR3 protein are joined into one entry that keeps the most common DNA and genes. The V and J calls here are based on TCRdb, not the publication. The sample table lists 350,000 to 450,000 distinct CDR3 sequences, approximately 16% of them with a count of one. The ten largest clones capture approximately 7.8% of the sample.

Overall study outcomes, separate from this receptor: The study examined only peripheral blood because the primary lesion, thyroid tissue, could not be accessed. Persistent patients shared more public clonotypes among themselves (2,741) than newly diagnosed patients did (roughly 920). Lower TCR Shannon entropy and fewer highly expanded clones were observed in persistent Graves' disease patients than in newly diagnosed patients, which suggested clonal expansion. Persistent disease showed preferential use of TRBV28, TRBJ1-2 and TRBJ2-5, whereas newly diagnosed disease favored TRBV20-1 and TRBJ2-1. Only the TCR beta chain was sequenced and analyzed. As a limitation, the authors acknowledged that the small sample size may reduce accuracy.

According to the germline V gene, CDR1 reads LGHNA and CDR2 reads YNFKEQ. Its CDR3 holds 18 amino acids, cysteine through phenylalanine. Only the CDR3 part of the read is kept: 54 bases, read in frame from the first base. These data also featured in a second study, about T cells in Graves' hyperthyroidism and ophthalmopathy. Per the second study: A patient counted as having stable Graves' hyperthyroidism if no progression to ophthalmopathy occurred over 18 months of follow-up. Hyperthyroidism patients were aged 18 to 65 years and newly diagnosed, with disease duration of less than 2 months. The study excluded patients with uncontrolled infections, other autoimmune diseases, pregnancy or lactation. Diagnoses relied on clinical symptoms, serum thyroxine and TRAb, thyroid ultrasound and orbital computed tomography. The TCR CDR3 was subjected to a first round of RT-PCR using the HTBI primer set and the Qiagen OneStep RT-PCR kit. Blood samples also contained most of the expanded thyroid clonotypes (frequency above 0.001), which suggests that blood repertoires may reflect thyroid immune responses. A model built on a 13 V-J signature distinguished ophthalmopathy from stable hyperthyroidism, reaching 85% to 90% sensitivity and about 81% specificity in cross-validation and 80%/75% in testing. In validation, the model predicted progression to ophthalmopathy with over 60% sensitivity and 72% to 85% specificity, a median of 6.5 months before onset. To identify TCR V-J signatures that set the groups apart, the researchers used a discovery cohort of more than 95 patients, made up of under 45 with Graves' ophthalmopathy and 57 with stable Graves' hyperthyroidism. Prospective prediction of ophthalmopathy was tested in an independent validation cohort of under 20 hyperthyroidism patients and 15 to 17 patients who later progressed to ophthalmopathy. The roughly 94 discovery patients were randomly split 7:3 into training and test sets. Thyroid tissue and blood T-cell repertoires from six Graves' hyperthyroidism patients were also compared in the study. After sampling, hyperthyroidism patients received methimazole starting at 30 mg daily, and ophthalmopathy patients received high-dose intravenous methylprednisolone. The libraries were constructed in a second round of multiplex PCR and then size-selected and purified. Paired-end sequencing of the libraries was performed with 100 bp reads on an Illumina HiSeq2000. SOAPnuke was used to process the raw data, throwing out any read that contained adapters or uncalled bases, had a mean Phred below 15, or lacked an exact constant-primer or identifier match. COPE v1.2.5 was used to merge high-quality paired reads, and clonotypes were defined as unique nucleotide sequences. MiTCR v1.1 was used to align the clonotypes against IMGT TRBV, TRBD and TRBJ reference segments. The analysis included only V-J combinations with a frequency above 0.0001, which together covered around 99% of the repertoires. The TCS score was defined as F50 (clonal expansion) divided by E x V (chaos), with BLOSUM62-based TCRdist calculated between CDR3 peptides within each V-J. Welch's t-statistics and random forest reduced just over 500 V-J features to roughly 13, which were used in a naive Bayes classifier (R e1071). Sample size was not statistically predetermined, and investigators were not blinded to group allocation. According to the paper, TCR Vbeta CDR3 sequencing was carried out on around 140 peripheral blood samples, which came from over 40 ophthalmopathy, about 75 hyperthyroidism and about 17 progressor patients.

The source material was peripheral blood mononuclear cells (PBMCs), sampled at new diagnosis, from a patient treated with antithyroid drugs. This receptor was identified in a woman in her thirties or forties with Graves disease. Donor details come from another sample of the same person, matched by shared clones. The chain is assembled from TRBV4-2 and TRBJ1-2; TRBD1 fits 7 bases in the junction. The bases read TGTGCCAGCCGCCAAGGACCGGGACAGCAGGATCTTAACTATGGCTACACCTTC. It translates as CASRQGPGQQDLNYGYTF.